A selection of T cell receptor beta chains follows, all from one sample in a study of human T cells and chemical hapten exposure. One entry per CDR3 protein results from TCRdb running MiXCR on the RACE reads. The sample carries more than 300,000 distinct CDR3 sequences, approximately 5.1% recorded once. Here the sequenced sample was whole blood, taken in connection with sensitization to the hapten diphenylcyclopropenone (DPC). Source of these receptors: a woman between 45 and 65 years old with alopecia areata. Some clones in this sample may be carry-over from other donors' samples. CDR3s include the opening cysteine and the closing phenylalanine or tryptophan. D genes are given only for firm matches. Rows give clone size only sometimes, using once, few, many, or a class for an expanded clone.

TRBJ2-1 | TRBD2 | many | TRBV7-8 | CASSVSGSVYNEQFF | TGTGCCAGCAGCGTTAGCGGGAGCGTCTACAATGAGCAGTTCTTC
TRBJ2-1 | TRBD2 | - | TRBV20-1 | CSATGLAGSYNEQFF | TGCAGTGCTACCGGACTAGCGGGATCCTACAATGAGCAGTTCTTC
TRBJ2-2 | - | many | TRBV7-2 | CASSLVSPNTGELFF | TGTGCCAGCAGCTTAGTTTCCCCTAACACCGGGGAGCTGTTTTTT
TRBJ2-1 | TRBD2 | many | TRBV11-2 | CASSPGLAPASSYNEQFF | TGTGCCAGCAGCCCGGGACTAGCCCCGGCAAGCTCCTACAATGAGCAGTTCTTC
TRBJ2-7 | - | few | TRBV27 | CASSAGWVEEQYF | TGTGCCAGCAGTGCAGGTTGGGTCGAGGAGCAGTACTTC
TRBJ1-2 | - | few | TRBV28 | CASRPGGRRGYTF | TGTGCCAGCAGGCCTGGGGGACGACGTGGCTACACCTTC
TRBJ1-5 | - | many | TRBV7-2 | CASRQDSNQPQHF | TGTGCCAGTCGGCAGGATAGCAATCAGCCCCAGCATTTT
TRBJ1-3 | - | - | TRBV2 | CASSENRSGNTIYF | TGTGCCAGCAGTGAGAACCGTTCTGGAAACACCATATATTTT
TRBJ1-1 | - | - | TRBV28 | CASTRRGVTEAFF | TGTGCCAGCACTCGCCGAGGGGTAACTGAAGCTTTCTTT
TRBJ2-2 | - | many | TRBV7-7 | CAIVGSNGELFF | TGTGCCATAGTAGGCTCGAACGGGGAGCTGTTTTTT
TRBJ2-3 | - | many | TRBV5-4 | CASSLLGLLSTDTQYF | TGTGCCAGCAGCTTGCTTGGCTTACTGAGCACAGATACGCAGTATTTT
TRBJ2-3 | TRBD2 | few | TRBV7-2 | CASSPTGTSGGTDTQYF | TGTGCCAGCAGCCCTACCGGGACTAGCGGGGGCACAGATACGCAGTATTTT
TRBJ2-1 | TRBD2 | many | TRBV5-1 | CASSLAGGPRNEQFF | TGCGCCAGCAGCTTAGCGGGAGGCCCCCGCAATGAGCAGTTCTTC
TRBJ2-1 | TRBD1 | - | TRBV7-2 | CASSSPEAGTGEQFF | TGTGCCAGCAGCTCCCCCGAGGCGGGGACAGGAGAGCAGTTCTTC
TRBJ2-1 | TRBD2 | many | TRBV29-1 | CSGGRDYNEQFF | TGCAGCGGCGGGAGAGACTACAATGAGCAGTTCTTC
TRBJ1-4 | - | few | TRBV18 | CASSLQPGSWDEKLFF | TGTGCCAGCTCACTTCAGCCGGGCTCTTGGGACGAAAAACTGTTTTTT
TRBJ2-7 | TRBD1 | many | TRBV7-9 | CASSLAGQGPYF | TGTGCCAGCAGCTTGGCAGGACAGGGTCCGTACTTC
TRBJ2-1 | - | many | TRBV29-1 | CSVESGGFEQFF | TGCAGCGTTGAATCCGGGGGCTTTGAGCAGTTCTTC
TRBJ2-5 | - | many | TRBV29-1 | CSVGEGTGETQYF | TGCAGCGTTGGTGAGGGGACCGGGGAGACCCAGTACTTC
TRBJ1-1 | TRBD1 | many | TRBV29-1 | CSVDKFLTGTGGFSEAFF | TGCAGCGTTGATAAATTCTTGACCGGGACAGGGGGTTTCTCTGAAGCTTTCTTT
TRBJ1-5 | - | many | TRBV30 | CAWSGDGGNQPQHF | TGTGCCTGGAGTGGGGACGGGGGCAATCAGCCCCAGCATTTT
TRBJ2-3 | TRBD2 | - | TRBV10-3 | CAISESEAGDSTDTQYF | TGTGCCATCAGTGAGTCGGAGGCGGGAGATTCTACAGATACGCAGTATTTT